Listed below are T cell receptor beta chains from one sample, sequenced in a study of blood T cell repertoires in COVID-19. Data came from immunoSEQ multiplex PCR; TCRdb stores just in-frame clones and leaves some out. This sample has roughly 73,000 clones, with 80% to 90% found just once. Sequenced input: peripheral blood. Receptors originate from a man of 80 years or more with acute or convalescent COVID-19. Both conserved end residues are part of each CDR3. Each record gives: J gene, V gene, D gene, clone size, CDR3 DNA, CDR3 protein. The D gene is left open where the match is weak. Clone size, where shown, is once, few, many, or a class for clones that have expanded.

>TRBJ1-2|TRBV6-5|.|.
TGTGCCAGCAGTCCGGGGGGTGGTGGCTACACCTTC
CASSPGGGGYTF
>TRBJ1-5|TRBV2|TRBD1|.
TGTGCCAGCAGTCTCGAAGGACAGGGGGGACAGCCCCAGCATTTT
CASSLEGQGGQPQHF
>TRBJ1-1|TRBV5-4|.|.
TGTGCCAGCAGCTTTCAGGGTAACACTGAAGCTTTCTTT
CASSFQGNTEAFF
>TRBJ2-5|TRBV19|.|.
TGTGCCAGTCGACGGGATGGGTCATTCCCCGGGGAGACCCAGTACTTC
CASRRDGSFPGETQYF
>TRBJ1-2|TRBV6-5|.|once
TGTGCCAGCAGCGACGACATCCACTATGGCTACACCTTC
CASSDDIHYGYTF
>TRBJ1-5|TRBV21-1|.|.
TGTGCCAGCAGCGAAAAACAGGGTAGGAGGAATCAGCCCCAGCATTTT
CASSEKQGRRNQPQHF
>TRBJ1-4|TRBV4-1|TRBD1|.
TGCGCCAGCAGCCAAGAATTGGGGACAGGGAATGAAAAACTGTTTTTT
CASSQELGTGNEKLFF
>TRBJ1-2|TRBV25-1|.|.
TGTGCCAGCAGCACAGGGAAAGGTGGCTACACCTTC
CASSTGKGGYTF
>TRBJ1-3|TRBV28|TRBD1|once
TGTGCCAGCAGTCTGGACAGGGCCTCTGGAAACACCATATATTTT
CASSLDRASGNTIYF
>TRBJ1-3|TRBV12-3/TRBV12-4|.|.
TGTGCCAGCAGTTTAATCACAGGAAACACCATATATTTT
CASSLITGNTIYF
>TRBJ2-1|TRBV7-3|TRBD2|.
TGTGCCAGCAGCTATGGGACTAGCGGGGGATACAATGAGCAGTTCTTC
CASSYGTSGGYNEQFF
>TRBJ2-1|TRBV7-6|.|.
TGTGCCAGCAGCCGACGGGATGAGCAGTTCTTC
CASSRRDEQFF
>TRBJ1-3|TRBV5-4|.|.
TGTGCCAGCAGTTCGGACAGCCTCTCTGGAAACACCATATATTTT
CASSSDSLSGNTIYF
>TRBJ2-7|TRBV5-1|.|.
TGCGCCAGCAGCTTAGGACTTTATACCTCCTCCTACGAGCAGTACTTC
CASSLGLYTSSYEQYF
>TRBJ1-1|TRBV6-5|TRBD1|.
TGTGCCAGCAGTTCCCGGGACAGGGGGACTGAAGCTTTCTTT
CASSSRDRGTEAFF
>TRBJ1-1|TRBV7-2|.|.
TGTGCCAGCAGCTATACAGGGAAAGTGAACACTGAAGCTTTCTTT
CASSYTGKVNTEAFF
>TRBJ1-6|TRBV3-1/TRBV3-2|.|.
TGTGCCAGCAGCCCTACCTCACAGGGTACACCCCTCCACTTT
CASSPTSQGTPLHF
>TRBJ2-2|TRBV11-1|TRBD2|few
TGTGCCAGCAGCCCCTGGGTGACTAGCGGCCCCGGGGAGCTGTTTTTT
CASSPWVTSGPGELFF
>TRBJ2-5|TRBV6-1|.|.
TGTGCCAGCAGTGAACGTGGGAGCAAGGAGACCCAGTACTTC
CASSERGSKETQYF
>TRBJ2-5|TRBV2|.|.
TGTGCCAGCGGTTACAGGGCCCAGGAGACCCAGTACTTC
CASGYRAQETQYF
>TRBJ2-1|TRBV7-8|TRBD2|.
TGTGCCAGCAGCTTACGACTAGCGACTTACAATGAGCAGTTCTTC
CASSLRLATYNEQFF
>TRBJ2-1|TRBV11-2|TRBD2|.
TGTGCCAGCAGCTTAGACGGGACTAGCGGGGGGGCCCACAATGAGCAGTTCTTC
CASSLDGTSGGAHNEQFF
>TRBJ1-1|TRBV27|TRBD1|.
TGTGCCAGCAGTTTATTGGGGGACAGGGGTATGAACACTGAAGCTTTCTTT
CASSLLGDRGMNTEAFF
>TRBJ1-3|TRBV5-1|.|.
TGCGCCAGCAGCAGTTCCGGGGTCTCTGGAAACACCATATATTTT
CASSSSGVSGNTIYF
>TRBJ1-5|TRBV5-5|.|.
TGTGCCAGCAGCCGCCCGGGGATAGATCAGCCCCAGCATTTT
CASSRPGIDQPQHF
>TRBJ1-1|TRBV19|.|.
TGTGCCAGTAGTATCGGGAGGCGGCACACTGAAGCTTTCTTT
CASSIGRRHTEAFF